Listed below are T cell receptor beta chains from one sample, sequenced in a study of T cell responses to AZD1222 COVID-19 vaccine. The table came from immunoSEQ multiplex PCR; TCRdb's copy has only in-frame clones and leaves some out. The sample holds approximately 110,000 clones, nearly 90% seen once. The sequencing used peripheral blood, collected 28 days after the second AZD1222 dose. The receptor source for this set is an adult who received the AZD1222 COVID-19 vaccine. Each CDR3 is given with its conserved first and last residue. A D gene is named only where the DNA matches it firmly. Not all rows give a size; the values are once, few, many and, for expanded clones, a class.

j_call | clone_size | v_call | d_call | cdr3_aa | cdr3_nt
TRBJ1-2 | - | TRBV7-9 | TRBD1 | CASSLGTGDGYTF | TGTGCCAGCAGCTTAGGGACAGGGGATGGCTACACCTTC
TRBJ2-4 | - | TRBV29-1 | - | CSAILAKNIQYF | TGCAGCGCCATATTAGCCAAAAACATTCAGTACTTC
TRBJ2-7 | - | TRBV27 | TRBD2 | CASSLRGSGASLYEQYF | TGTGCCAGCAGCCTACGTGGTAGCGGGGCCTCCCTTTACGAGCAGTACTTC
TRBJ2-2 | few | TRBV7-9 | TRBD2 | CASSALLAGGSNTGELFF | TGTGCCAGCAGCGCCTTACTAGCGGGAGGGTCGAACACCGGGGAGCTGTTTTTT
TRBJ2-2 | - | TRBV7-2 | - | CASRAVIRGNTGELFF | TGTGCCAGCAGGGCTGTCATCAGGGGGAACACCGGGGAGCTGTTTTTT
TRBJ1-4 | - | TRBV10-3 | - | CAISESFGQINDVKLFF | TGTGCCATCAGTGAGTCCTTCGGACAGATTAATGATGTAAAACTGTTTTTT
TRBJ1-5 | - | TRBV28 | - | CASSLVGTRNQPQHF | TGTGCCAGCAGTTTAGTGGGGACGAGAAATCAGCCCCAGCATTTT
TRBJ1-2 | - | TRBV11-3 | - | CASSLSTGRLF | TGTGCCAGCAGCTTAAGTACAGGTCGCCTCTTC
TRBJ2-3 | few | TRBV5-4 | - | CASSLKTLDWRNTDTQYF | TGTGCCAGCAGCTTGAAGACCTTGGACTGGAGAAACACAGATACGCAGTATTTT
TRBJ1-5 | - | TRBV6-5 | - | CASSSQGYQPQHF | TGTGCCAGCAGTTCCCAGGGCTATCAGCCCCAGCATTTT
TRBJ1-5 | - | TRBV7-4 | - | CASSFPRDQPQHF | TGTGCCAGCAGCTTCCCAAGGGATCAGCCCCAGCATTTT
TRBJ1-3 | - | TRBV6-5 | - | CASSYGPGTGNTIYF | TGTGCCAGCAGTTATGGTCCGGGAACTGGAAACACCATATATTTT
TRBJ2-5 | - | TRBV13 | TRBD1 | CASSEKQGLIETQYF | TGTGCCAGCAGCGAGAAACAGGGGTTGATAGAGACCCAGTACTTC
TRBJ2-3 | once | TRBV4-3 | - | CASSQEVTTRSNTQYF | TGCGCCAGCAGCCAAGAGGTGACCACACGGAGTAATACGCAGTATTTT
TRBJ1-1 | - | TRBV10-1 | - | CASSAGTSYTEAFF | TGCGCCAGCAGTGCAGGGACATCGTACACTGAAGCTTTCTTT
TRBJ2-3 | few | TRBV27 | - | CASRTASTDTQYF | TGTGCCAGCAGGACAGCCAGCACAGATACGCAGTATTTT
TRBJ2-7 | few | TRBV5-1 | TRBD1 | CASSLGQGYYEQYF | TGCGCCAGCAGCTTGGGACAGGGGTACTACGAGCAGTACTTC
TRBJ1-5 | - | TRBV7-2 | TRBD1 | CASSLDRVRSQPQHF | TGTGCCAGCAGCCTTGACAGGGTGAGAAGTCAGCCCCAGCATTTT
TRBJ1-2 | once | TRBV7-2 | - | CASSSHNGYTF | TGTGCCAGCAGCTCCCATAATGGCTACACCTTC
TRBJ2-7 | - | TRBV4-2 | - | CASSQEGRDEQYF | TGTGCCAGCAGCCAAGAGGGCAGGGACGAGCAGTACTTC
TRBJ2-4 | - | TRBV29-1 | TRBD2 | CSVPGTSGSKNIQYF | TGCAGCGTACCCGGGACTAGCGGTTCCAAAAACATTCAGTACTTC
TRBJ2-5 | - | TRBV29-1 | - | CSVPRDSGQETQYF | TGCAGCGTCCCGAGGGATAGCGGCCAAGAGACCCAGTACTTC
TRBJ1-1 | - | TRBV2 | - | CASKEGRGGNTEAFF | TGTGCCAGCAAGGAAGGACGGGGAGGGAACACTGAAGCTTTCTTT
TRBJ2-6 | - | TRBV29-1 | - | CSVEASGANVLTF | TGCAGCGTTGAGGCCTCTGGGGCCAACGTCCTGACTTTC
TRBJ1-6 | - | TRBV7-3 | TRBD1 | CASSLLPGGNSPLHF | TGTGCCAGCAGCTTACTTCCAGGGGGCAATTCACCCCTCCACTTT
TRBJ2-1 | - | TRBV10-3 | TRBD1 | CAISESRTGLYYNEQFF | TGTGCCATCAGTGAGTCGAGGACAGGTTTATACTACAATGAGCAGTTCTTC
TRBJ1-4 | - | TRBV2 | - | CASRVEEKLFF | TGTGCCAGCAGGGTCGAGGAAAAACTGTTTTTT
TRBJ2-7 | - | TRBV28 | TRBD2 | CASSSSGDGHEQYF | TGTGCCAGCAGTTCTAGCGGGGACGGCCACGAGCAGTACTTC
TRBJ2-1 | - | TRBV30 | - | CAWSPLRGLEQFF | TGTGCCTGGAGTCCTCTCCGAGGACTTGAGCAGTTCTTC
TRBJ1-2 | - | TRBV18 | TRBD1 | CASSLLDRAEGYTF | TGTGCCAGCTCACTCCTCGACAGGGCGGAGGGCTACACCTTC
TRBJ1-4 | - | TRBV30 | - | CAWSTPGRRLFF | TGTGCCTGGAGTACGCCGGGACGTCGGCTGTTTTTT
TRBJ2-1 | - | TRBV5-1 | - | CASSLEVNEQFF | TGCGCCAGCAGCTTGGAGGTCAATGAGCAGTTCTTC
TRBJ2-2 | - | TRBV28 | - | CASSLLEGYIGELFF | TGTGCCAGCAGTTTATTGGAGGGGTATATCGGGGAGCTGTTTTTT
TRBJ1-1 | - | TRBV7-3 | - | CASSLSRVNTEAFF | TGTGCCAGCAGCTTAAGCAGGGTGAACACTGAAGCTTTCTTT
TRBJ1-6 | - | TRBV18 | TRBD1 | CASSPSGDRGNSPLHF | TGTGCCAGCTCACCAAGCGGGGACAGGGGAAATTCACCCCTCCACTTT
TRBJ2-1 | once | TRBV6-1 | TRBD1 | CASSEYVTGVRNEQFF | TGTGCCAGCAGTGAATATGTGACAGGGGTTCGAAATGAGCAGTTCTTC
TRBJ1-3 | - | TRBV7-2 | - | CASSLSGAGNTIYF | TGTGCCAGCAGCTTATCAGGGGCTGGAAACACCATATATTTT
TRBJ2-7 | - | TRBV19 | TRBD1 | CATQGGGYEQYF | TGTGCCACACAGGGGGGAGGCTACGAGCAGTACTTC
TRBJ2-2 | few | TRBV2 | TRBD1 | CASSGIQGARFANTGELFF | TGTGCCAGCAGTGGGATTCAGGGGGCCCGGTTCGCGAACACCGGGGAGCTGTTTTTT
TRBJ1-6 | - | TRBV28 | - | CASSKAEGYNSPLHF | TGTGCCAGCAGTAAGGCTGAGGGATATAATTCACCCCTCCACTTT